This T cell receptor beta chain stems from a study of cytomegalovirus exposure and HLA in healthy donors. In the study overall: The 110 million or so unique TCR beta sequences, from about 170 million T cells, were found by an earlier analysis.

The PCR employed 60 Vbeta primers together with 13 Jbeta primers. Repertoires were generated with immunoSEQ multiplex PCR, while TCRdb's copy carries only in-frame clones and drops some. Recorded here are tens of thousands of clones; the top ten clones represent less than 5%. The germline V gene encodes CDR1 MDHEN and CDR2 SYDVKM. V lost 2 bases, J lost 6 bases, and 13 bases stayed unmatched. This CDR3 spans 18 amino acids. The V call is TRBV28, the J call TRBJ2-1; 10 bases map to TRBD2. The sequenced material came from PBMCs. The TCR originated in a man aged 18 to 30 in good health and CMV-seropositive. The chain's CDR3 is CASSLRLDSSGSFNEQFF. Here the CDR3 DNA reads TGTGCCAGCAGTTTAAGGCTCGATTCTAGCGGGAGTTTCAATGAGCAGTTCTTC. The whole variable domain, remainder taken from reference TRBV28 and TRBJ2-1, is DVKVTQSSRYLVKRTGEKVFLECVQDMDHENMFWYRQDPGLGLRLIYFSYDVKMKEKGDIPEGYSVSREKKERFSLILESASTNQTSMYLCASSLRLDSSGSFNEQFFGPGTRLTVL.